The present T cell receptor beta chain was sequenced within a study of cytomegalovirus exposure and HLA in healthy donors. About the study: The 95 to 150 validation repertoires used a platform that matched the one used for the 550 to 800 first-cohort repertoires, as a later analysis reported. Overall study findings and caveats: Many donors carried some public TCRs, although rarity characterized most TCR sequences. Clusters of TCRs from the first cohort tended to co-occur in the roughly 120 validation repertoires (as a later analysis found). Cytomegalovirus association was assigned to 150 to 200 TCR beta chains.

Note on this clone: What it binds is not known.

Germline CDR1 reads KGHSH; CDR2 reads LQKENI. CDR3 length: 16 amino acids. V lost 3 bases to trimming and J lost 0 bases, with 12 bases between them. The table came from immunoSEQ multiplex PCR; TCRdb's copy has only in-frame clones and leaves some out. The table has nearly 80,000 clones, 93% seen once. What was sequenced was PBMCs. This chain connects TRBV18 to TRBJ1-3; D gene ambiguous. This TCR was sampled from a woman aged 30 to 39 in good health and CMV-seronegative. CDR3 sequence (DNA): TGTGCCAGCTCACCCGGGAGGAAGAGCTCTGGAAACACCATATATTTT. Translated: CASSPGRKSSGNTIYF.